The present T cell receptor (beta chain) was sequenced within a study of cytotoxic CD8 clonotypes in ibrutinib-treated CLL. Sequencing was performed with immunoSEQ multiplex PCR; in TCRdb, only in-frame clones are kept and a portion is missing. The repertoire includes over 70,000 clones, more than 75% of them detected once, and more than 4.5% sits in the top ten. A note on this clone: Its antigen is not identified.

Study findings and constraints: The times at which samples were taken varied between sustained-remission and progressing patients.

Germline CDR1 and CDR2: DFQATT and SNEGSKA (reference sequence). V shed 8 bases and J shed 3 bases, with 11 bases lying between them. This CDR3 contains 11 residues. This TCR derives from a human donor with chronic lymphocytic leukemia. This specimen was PBMCs, taken after 12 months of ibrutinib treatment. The rearrangement joins TRBV20-1 to TRBJ2-7; D unclear. CDR3 DNA: TGCAGTACCTCAGGCCGCTACGAGCAGTACTTC. It yields the protein CSTSGRYEQYF.